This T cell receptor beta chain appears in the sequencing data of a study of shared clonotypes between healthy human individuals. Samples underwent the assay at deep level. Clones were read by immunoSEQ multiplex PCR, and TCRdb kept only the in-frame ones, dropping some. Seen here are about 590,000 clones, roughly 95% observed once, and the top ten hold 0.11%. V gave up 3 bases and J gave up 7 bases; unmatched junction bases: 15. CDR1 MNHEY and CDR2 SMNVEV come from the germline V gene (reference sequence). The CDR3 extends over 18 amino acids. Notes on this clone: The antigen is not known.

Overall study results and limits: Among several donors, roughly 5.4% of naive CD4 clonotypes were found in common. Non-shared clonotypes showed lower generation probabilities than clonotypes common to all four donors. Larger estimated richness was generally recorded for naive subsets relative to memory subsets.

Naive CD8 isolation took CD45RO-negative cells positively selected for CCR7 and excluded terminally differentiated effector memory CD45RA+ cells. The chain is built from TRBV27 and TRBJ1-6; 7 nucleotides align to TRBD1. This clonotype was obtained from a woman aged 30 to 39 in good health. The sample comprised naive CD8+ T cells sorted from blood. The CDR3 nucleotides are TGTGCCAGCAGTTTTGGCCCCGGACAGGAGACACCCAATTCACCCCTCCACTTT. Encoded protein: CASSFGPGQETPNSPLHF.